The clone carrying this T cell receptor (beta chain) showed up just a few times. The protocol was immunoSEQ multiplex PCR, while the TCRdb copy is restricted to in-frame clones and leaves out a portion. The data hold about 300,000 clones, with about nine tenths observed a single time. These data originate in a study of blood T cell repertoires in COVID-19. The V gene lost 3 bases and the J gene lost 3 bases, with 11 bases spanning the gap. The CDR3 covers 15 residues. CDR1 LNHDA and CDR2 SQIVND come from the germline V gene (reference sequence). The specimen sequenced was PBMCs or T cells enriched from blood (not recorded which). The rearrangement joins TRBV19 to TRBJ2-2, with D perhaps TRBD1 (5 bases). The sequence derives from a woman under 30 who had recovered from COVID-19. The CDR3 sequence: CASSIVGADTGELFF. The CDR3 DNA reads TGTGCCAGTAGTATCGTAGGGGCGGACACCGGGGAGCTGTTTTTT.